This record looks at one TCR beta chain sequence and its context. Using immunoSEQ multiplex PCR, the repertoire was profiled, and TCRdb retains in-frame clones only, with some absent. Among about 47,000 clones listed, 82% were seen once. Germline loops: CDR1 SGHRS, CDR2 YFSETQ. This CDR3 is built from 14 residues. The V segment lost 8 bases and the J segment 1 base; nucleotides outside the gene matches: 7. The data derive from a study of identifying expanded T cells in peripheral blood. The sequencing input was blood. This TCR derives from a person between 18 and 70 years old in good health. The chain recombines TRBV5-1 with TRBJ2-3; 7 nucleotides line up with TRBD2. This CDR3 is CASSTGGGTDTQYF. The CDR3 DNA reads TGCGCCAGTAGCACGGGGGGTGGCACAGATACGCAGTATTTT.